A selection of T cell receptor beta chains follows, all from one sample in a study of T-cell reconstitution after alpha-beta-depleted transplantation in children. From the PCR reads, TCRdb called clonotypes with MiXCR, one entry per CDR3 protein. The sample holds more than 85,000 distinct CDR3 sequences, 4.5% to 7.5% seen once. The sample here was PBMCs, mostly from graft donor cells, taken 60 days after TCRalphabeta/CD19-depleted stem cell transplant. The receptors were sampled from a female patient aged 2-15 years who had a stem cell transplant for Fanconi anemia, so the T cells may come from the graft donor. The CDR3 runs from the conserved cysteine through the conserved F or W. The order of the fields is clone size, D gene, V gene, J gene, CDR3 DNA, CDR3 protein. The D gene is left open where the match is weak. A row's size may be missing; if present it is once, few, many or a size class.

>many|TRBD2|TRBV19|TRBJ2-7
TGTGCCAGTAGCTTCCTAGCGGGAGAAGGGTACGAGCAGTACTTC
CASSFLAGEGYEQYF
>many|TRBD1|TRBV24-1|TRBJ2-1
TGTGCCACCAGTGATAGAACAGGGGAAAATCGCAATGAGCAGTTCTTC
CATSDRTGENRNEQFF
>many|-|TRBV5-1|TRBJ2-2
TGCGCCAGCAGCTTGGACAGGGCCGACACCGGGGAGCTGTTTTTT
CASSLDRADTGELFF
>-|-|TRBV10-3|TRBJ2-1
TGTGCCATCAGTGGAGGGCAGAATCAATACAATGAGCAGTTCTTC
CAISGGQNQYNEQFF
>few|-|TRBV25-1|TRBJ2-1
TGTGCCAGCAGTGGCCCCGACTACGATGAGCAGTTCTTC
CASSGPDYDEQFF
>few|-|TRBV7-3|TRBJ1-6
TGTGCCAGCAGCTTGGGCCACTTCTCCTCACCCCTCCACTTT
CASSLGHFSSPLHF
>many|TRBD1|TRBV5-1|TRBJ1-1
TGCGCCAGCAGCCCGGACAGGGGGCGAGTAACTGAAGCTTTCTTT
CASSPDRGRVTEAFF
>-|TRBD2|TRBV7-8|TRBJ2-2
TGTGCCAGCAGCTTAGGGGCAGCGGGGGCCACCGGGGAGCTGTTTTTT
CASSLGAAGATGELFF
>many|TRBD1|TRBV5-1|TRBJ1-5
TGTGCCAGCAGTCTTACAGGGGGAAATCAGCCCCAGCATTTT
CASSLTGGNQPQHF
>few|-|TRBV6-6|TRBJ2-5
TGTGCCAGCTCTCAAGGGGCCCAGTACTTC
CASSQGAQYF
>many|TRBD1|TRBV30|TRBJ2-1
TGTGCCTGGGGACAGGGGGGCGTTGAGCAGTTCTTC
CAWGQGGVEQFF
>many|-|TRBV9|TRBJ2-7
TGTGCCAGCAGCGTAGACCCCCCAGGCGAGCAGTACTTC
CASSVDPPGEQYF
>many|-|TRBV28|TRBJ1-4
TGTGCCAGCAGTTTTCAAAGGGGTTATGGTGAAAAACTGTTTTTT
CASSFQRGYGEKLFF
>few|TRBD1|TRBV12-3/TRBV12-4|TRBJ1-1
TGTGCCAGCAGTCTCTCCCCGGGACAGGGAAACACTGAAGCTTTCTTT
CASSLSPGQGNTEAFF
>-|-|TRBV6-6|TRBJ2-4
TGTGCCAGCAGTTACCTTTCCGACATTCAGTACTTC
CASSYLSDIQYF
>-|TRBD1|TRBV11-2|TRBJ2-1
TGTGCCAGCAGCCCAGGTTGGTTTTCGGGACAGGGGGCGCGTGAGCAGTTCTTC
CASSPGWFSGQGAREQFF
>many|TRBD1|TRBV5-1|TRBJ2-1
TGCGCCAGCAGCACAGACAGGGCCAAGCAGTTCTTC
CASSTDRAKQFF
>many|-|TRBV4-2|TRBJ2-1
TGTGCCAGCAGCCAAGTGGTGGGCTACAATGAGCAGTTCTTC
CASSQVVGYNEQFF
>-|-|TRBV23-1|TRBJ1-4
TGCGCCAGCAGTCACCGGGACGGTCGAGAAAAACTGTTTTTT
CASSHRDGREKLFF
>-|TRBD1|TRBV6-1|TRBJ2-7
TGTGCCAGCAGTGACCTCGGGACAGGACTATACGAGCAGTACTTC
CASSDLGTGLYEQYF
>many|-|TRBV4-2|TRBJ2-1
TGTGCCAGCAGCCAAGCCCGCGGGATTACCTACAATGAGCAGTTCTTC
CASSQARGITYNEQFF
>many|TRBD1|TRBV11-1|TRBJ2-3
TGTGCCAGCAGCTTACGTGACTTCCGGGACAGGGGCCGAGATACGCAGTATTTT
CASSLRDFRDRGRDTQYF
>many|TRBD2|TRBV20-1|TRBJ2-1
TGCAGTACCCCTCTCGGGAGGAATGAGCAGTTCTTC
CSTPLGRNEQFF
>many|TRBD2|TRBV3-1|TRBJ2-1
TGTGCCAGCAGCCCGCGGACTAGCGGGAGGGCCGGTGAGCAGTTCTTC
CASSPRTSGRAGEQFF
>few|TRBD1|TRBV12-3/TRBV12-4|TRBJ1-2
TGTGCCAGCAGTTCGGGACAGGGGGGCCCTGGCTACACCTTC
CASSSGQGGPGYTF
>-|-|TRBV2|TRBJ2-1
TGTGCCAGCAGTGACGGGTTAGGGGGATGGACCGTCCACAATGAGCAGTTCTTC
CASSDGLGGWTVHNEQFF
>many|-|TRBV12-3/TRBV12-4|TRBJ2-5
TGTGCCAGCAGTTTGCACCAGGGAGAAGAGACCCAGTACTTC
CASSLHQGEETQYF
>many|-|TRBV28|TRBJ2-7
TGTGCCAGCAGTTTAGGTAGGAAGAGGGCCTACGAGCAGTACTTC
CASSLGRKRAYEQYF
>-|TRBD2|TRBV20-1|TRBJ2-1
TGCAGTGCTAGAAACCGACTAGCGGGGGGGCCGAGTGAGCAGTTCTTC
CSARNRLAGGPSEQFF
>many|-|TRBV12-3/TRBV12-4|TRBJ2-5
TGTGCCAGCAGCTCCAACGTAGTCGGGGAGACCCAGTATTTC
CASSSNVVGETQYF
>many|-|TRBV3-1|TRBJ2-1
TGTGCCAGCAGCCATCGCCGGATCTACAATGAGCAGTTCTTC
CASSHRRIYNEQFF
>few|-|TRBV12-3/TRBV12-4|TRBJ1-2
TGTGCCAGCAGTTTTACGGCGAGGGGTGGCTACACCTTC
CASSFTARGGYTF
>many|TRBD1|TRBV4-1|TRBJ1-1
TGCGCCAGCAGCCGCCGGACAGGACAGGAGATTGAAGCTTTCTTT
CASSRRTGQEIEAFF
>many|-|TRBV14|TRBJ2-7
TGTGCCAGCAGCCTACTGGTGGGGGTGGCCTCCGAGCAGTACTTC
CASSLLVGVASEQYF
>few|TRBD2|TRBV5-8|TRBJ2-3
TGTGCCAGCAGCTTGGCCGGGACTAGCGGATTCACAGATACGCAGTATTTT
CASSLAGTSGFTDTQYF
>few|TRBD1|TRBV5-1|TRBJ2-7
TGCGCCAGCAGCTTGAACACAGGGGGGACCTACGAGCAGTACTTC
CASSLNTGGTYEQYF
>many|-|TRBV7-2|TRBJ1-1
TGTGCCAGCAGCTTAGTGATCCCCAACACTGAAGCTTTCTTT
CASSLVIPNTEAFF
>many|TRBD1|TRBV9|TRBJ2-7
TGTGCCAGCAGCGTAGCCGGGACAGTACCCTACGAGCAGTACTTC
CASSVAGTVPYEQYF
>many|TRBD1|TRBV28|TRBJ1-1
TGTGCCAGCAGTTCCGGGACAGCAGTCCTCGAAGCTTTCTTT
CASSSGTAVLEAFF
>many|-|TRBV27|TRBJ1-2
TGTGCCAGCAGTTTATCCGTCGACGGAAGGGGCTACACCTTC
CASSLSVDGRGYTF
>many|-|TRBV7-2|TRBJ2-1
TGTGCCAGCGGGACTCTGGATTGGAATGAGCAGTTCTTC
CASGTLDWNEQFF